This TCR beta chain is from a study of persistence of HIV-infected CD4 T cells. Study context: The sample holds CD4+ T cells responsive to CMV or HIV-1 Gag. General observations from the study: Proviral oligoclonality tracked with TCR oligoclonality within the same sorted cells.

Sequencing used immunoSEQ version 4 in survey mode. Clones were read by immunoSEQ multiplex PCR, and TCRdb kept only the in-frame ones, dropping some. The table lists approximately 32,000 clones, roughly four fifths of them singletons. On this clone itself: Its target is not known.

An overlapping HIV-1 Gag peptide pool stimulated these cells at 0.95 to 1 ug/peptide/mL. Memory cells lacking CD40L and CD69 with high CD45RO were sorted. Donors were HIV-1-infected adults who began suppressive ART during chronic infection. CDR1 and CDR2 (germline): SGHDT, YYEEEE. V was pared by 4 bases and J by 1 base, with 17 bases between. The CDR3 runs 16 residues. The chain carries TRBV5-6 and TRBJ1-2; TRBD1 might be the D (6 bases). The sequence was collected from an adult woman with HIV who was CMV-seropositive. Sample: CD4+ T cells sorted from PBMCs after roughly 18-hour stimulation, taken from a patient who received antiretroviral therapy. CDR3 DNA: TGTGCCAGCAGCAAGGGGGGGGACGGTCGTAACTATGGCTACACCTTC. As protein: CASSKGGDGRNYGYTF. Supplemented by reference TRBV5-6 and TRBJ1-2, the full variable domain reads DAGVTQSPTHLIKTRGQQVTLRCSPKSGHDTVSWYQQALGQGPQFIFQYYEEEERQRGNFPDRFSGHQFPNYSSELNVNALLLGDSALYLCASSKGGDGRNYGYTFGSGTRLTVV.